What follows are 27 T cell receptor beta chains derived from one specimen sequenced in a study of cytomegalovirus exposure and HLA in healthy donors. Use of 60 Vbeta and 13 Jbeta primers characterized the PCR. Libraries were prepared by immunoSEQ multiplex PCR; TCRdb keeps only in-frame clonotypes and omits some of them. Found here are fewer than 200,000 clones, roughly 80% of them singletons; the top ten hold about 1.7%. The sequenced sample was PBMCs. Receptor source: a woman aged 18-29 years in good health and CMV-seronegative.

This clone showed up just once. The rearrangement links TRBV6-5 to TRBJ1-3; D is unresolved. Germline V gene lookup returns CDR1 MNHEY and CDR2 SVGAGI. V was trimmed by 5 bases and J by 2 bases, leaving 7 bases between them. The CDR3 has 13 amino acids. Written as DNA, the CDR3 is TGTGCCAGCAGTGAACGGGCTGGAAACACCATATATTTT. Protein sequence: CASSERAGNTIYF.

The V call is TRBV4-2, the J call TRBJ2-1, with TRBD2 matching 11 bases. V trimming: 0 bases; J trimming: 8 bases; junction bases outside the gene matches: 12. Germline assignment: CDR1 LGHNA and CDR2 YNFKEQ. There are 18 residues in the CDR3. The DNA of the CDR3 is TGTGCCAGCAGCCAAGACCCAATCACTAGCGGGAGTTGGCATGAGCAGTTCTTC. Protein sequence: CASSQDPITSGSWHEQFF.

CDR3 coding DNA: TGTGCCATCAGTGAGGAACAAAACACTGAAGCTTTCTTT. Translated: CAISEEQNTEAFF. The J gene is TRBJ1-1, the V gene TRBV10-3, with D unresolved. This CDR3 is 13 amino acids long. Trimming stripped 2 bases from V and 2 bases from J, with 6 bases between. Germline assignment: CDR1 ENHRY and CDR2 SYGVKD.

The chain couples TRBV5-4 to TRBJ2-1; 8 positions match TRBD1. CDR1 SGHNT and CDR2 YYREEE come from the germline V gene (reference sequence). This CDR3 region has 15 residues. The trim removed 4 bases at V and 4 bases at J, leaving 7 bases unmatched. The CDR3 loop is CASSPRQGMYNEQFF. The CDR3 nucleotides are TGTGCCAGCAGCCCTAGACAGGGGATGTACAATGAGCAGTTCTTC.

The chain combines TRBV6-5 with TRBJ1-4; D unclear. The CDR3 consists of 15 residues. Germline CDR1 is MNHEY and CDR2 is SVGAGI. V was shortened by 6 bases and J by 5 bases, with 16 bases between the two germline ends. The DNA of the CDR3 is TGTGCCAGCAGCCCCTCGGGTTATACAAATGAAAAACTGTTTTTT. Amino acids: CASSPSGYTNEKLFF.

The chain recombines TRBV6-5 with TRBJ2-5; 8 nucleotides line up with TRBD1. With 6 bases clipped from V and 11 bases from J, the junction kept 5 bases outside the gene matches. Germline CDR1 reads MNHEY; CDR2 reads SVGAGI. The CDR3 has 11 amino acids. Written as DNA, the CDR3 is TGTGCCAGCAGCGACAGGGGTGAGCAGTACTTC. It specifies CASSDRGEQYF.

The V gene is TRBV14, the J gene TRBJ2-7, with unresolved D. Germline CDR1 is SGHDN and CDR2 is FVKESK. This CDR3 spans 11 amino acids. Between the trimmed V and J ends, which lost 3 bases and 2 bases, there was a span of 2 bases. The CDR3 loop reads CASSHTYEQYF. The CDR3 DNA reads TGTGCCAGCAGCCATACCTACGAGCAGTACTTC. The full variable domain, rest sourced from reference TRBV14 and TRBJ2-7, is EAGVTQFPSHSVIEKGQTVTLRCDPISGHDNLYWYRRVMGKEIKFLLHFVKESKQDESGMPNNRFLAERTGGTYSTLKVQPAELEDSGVYFCASSHTYEQYFGPGTRLTVT.

The rearrangement joins TRBV5-8 to TRBJ2-1; D possibly corresponds to TRBD1 (6 bases). This CDR3 has 16 amino acids. Between the trimmed V and J ends, which lost 4 bases and 7 bases, there was a span of 21 bases. Germline CDR1 and CDR2: SGHTS and YDEGEE. CDR3 loop: CASSDMVQGKGNEQFF. The DNA for the CDR3 is TGTGCCAGCAGCGATATGGTACAGGGAAAGGGGAATGAGCAGTTCTTC.

The J gene is TRBJ2-2, the V gene TRBV7-2; maybe TRBD2 (5 bases). Germline CDR1 and CDR2: SGHTA and FQGNSA. V gave up 7 bases and J gave up 4 bases, with 19 bases separating them. The CDR3 spans 16 residues. CDR3 sequence reads: CASTLSGQRSTGELFF. CDR3 DNA: TGTGCCAGCACCCTCTCGGGTCAGCGGAGCACCGGGGAGCTGTTTTTT.

The CDR3 coding sequence is TGTGCCTCGCGGGGGGATCAATTCTCCTACGAGCAGTACTTC. Translated: CASRGDQFSYEQYF. This chain uses TRBV27 with TRBJ2-5, with 8 bases aligning to TRBD2. The J call may be in error: the DNA end matches TRBJ2-7 better. This CDR3 is built from 14 residues. CDR1 is MNHEY, CDR2 SMNVEV, per germline (reference sequence).

The rearrangement links TRBV25-1 to TRBJ2-3; 9 bases agree with TRBD1. The CDR3 loop spans 17 amino acids. The junction had 6 bases not matched to a gene; V was cut back by 1 base and J by 1 base. Germline CDR1 MGHDK, CDR2 SYGVNS. The CDR3 coding sequence is TGTGCCAGCAGTGAATTGGGACAGGGCAGCGGCACAGATACGCAGTATTTT. It translates to CASSELGQGSGTDTQYF.

This clone has a handful of counts. This chain joins TRBV28 and TRBJ1-5; D possibly corresponds to TRBD1 (6 bases). V dropped 6 bases and J dropped 1 base, with 13 bases sitting between them. The CDR3 is made up of 15 amino acids. The V gene's germline CDR1 is MDHEN and CDR2 SYDVKM. The CDR3 bases are TGTGCCAGCAGGCAACAGGGAATGAGCAATCAGCCCCAGCATTTT. Translating it yields CASRQQGMSNQPQHF.

This rearrangement joins TRBV5-1 to TRBJ2-2, with D tentatively TRBD1 (7 bases). The CDR3 has 14 amino acids. CDR1 is SGHRS and CDR2 is YFSETQ in the germline V gene. The germline V and J ends were trimmed by 5 bases and 5 bases, with 13 bases remaining between them. The CDR3 DNA sequence: TGCGCCAGCAGGGAGGGACAGTGGACCGGGGAGCTGTTTTTT. It yields the protein CASREGQWTGELFF.

This clone has a handful of counts. The chain has TRBV19 and TRBJ2-5; TRBD2 matches 9 bases. Germline V gene lookup returns CDR1 LNHDA and CDR2 SQIVND (reference sequence). Unmatched junction bases numbered 8, after V lost 5 bases and J lost 4 bases. This CDR3 spans 15 amino acids. As DNA, the CDR3 is TGTGCCAGTAGTCCAGCAGCAGCGGGAGGAGAGACCCAGTACTTC. Translation: CASSPAAAGGETQYF.

The CDR3 protein is CASRWVGTQYGYTF. As DNA, the CDR3 is TGTGCCAGCAGATGGGTGGGGACACAATATGGCTACACCTTC. The chain employs TRBV28 and TRBJ1-2; tentatively, D is TRBD1 (6 bases). This CDR3 spans 14 amino acids. V was cut by 6 bases and J by 5 bases, with 16 bases left in between. CDR1 is MDHEN, CDR2 SYDVKM, per germline.

This clone was seen ten or more times. The rearrangement uses TRBV27 and TRBJ2-1, with TRBD1 identical over 7 bases. From germline, CDR1 is MNHEY and CDR2 SMNVEV (reference sequence). The CDR3 runs 15 residues. The J segment lost 8 bases and the V segment lost 6 bases, leaving 13 bases of the junction unmatched. The CDR3 DNA reads TGTGCCAGCAGCCATCCGGGACAGCCGAAACATGAGCAGTTCTTC. This sequence encodes CASSHPGQPKHEQFF.

V usage is TRBV7-9 and J usage is TRBJ2-2; D remains unclear. Trimming cost V 7 bases and J 5 bases, with 11 bases left between them. In germline, CDR1 is SEHNR, CDR2 FQNEAQ (reference sequence). The CDR3 runs to 13 residues. CDR3 nucleotide sequence: TGTGCCAGCACCGGGTTGGTAACCGGGGAGCTGTTTTTT. Its protein is CASTGLVTGELFF. The full variable domain, completed using reference TRBV7-9 and TRBJ2-2, is DTGVSQNPRHKITKRGQNVTFRCDPISEHNRLYWYRQTLGQGPEFLTYFQNEAQLEKSRLLSDRFSAERPKGSFSTLEIQRTEQGDSAMYLCASTGLVTGELFFGEGSRLTVL.

This clone appeared once. This chain joins TRBV6-5 and TRBJ1-2, with a weak D call TRBD1 (6 bases). CDR3 size: 13 residues. The V end was cut by 10 bases, the J end by 6 bases, with 18 bases between. Germline values: CDR1 MNHEY, CDR2 SVGAGI. Here the CDR3 DNA reads TGTGCCACCCACCGGGGGGCAGGGGATGGCTACACCTTC. Translated, it gives CATHRGAGDGYTF.

This chain joins TRBV4-3 and TRBJ2-1; 11 positions agree with TRBD2. The CDR3 has 16 amino acids. Losses at the gene ends were 2 bases for V and 0 bases for J; bases not matched to a gene: 0. Germline loops: CDR1 LGHNA, CDR2 YSLEER. DNA for the CDR3: TGCGCCAGCAGCCAAACTAGCGGGAGCTCCTACAATGAGCAGTTCTTC. It codes for CASSQTSGSSYNEQFF.

This sequence joins TRBV10-1 and TRBJ2-3; TRBD2 matches 14 bases. V dropped 4 bases and J dropped 0; count of bases not matched to a gene: 6. CDR3 length: 18 amino acids. Germline lookup yields CDR1 WNHNN and CDR2 SYGVQD (reference sequence). CDR3 in DNA: TGCGCCAGCAGTGGTGGACTAGCGGGAGGCCCTAGCACAGATACGCAGTATTTT. Translated: CASSGGLAGGPSTDTQYF.

V is TRBV6-5 and J is TRBJ2-7; 9 bases match TRBD1. The CDR3 consists of 15 residues. The V gene end was trimmed by 2 bases and the J gene end by 3 bases; junction bases not matched to a gene: 5. Per the germline V gene, CDR1 is MNHEY and CDR2 is SVGAGI. CDR3 amino acids: CASSYPTGGIYEQYF. The DNA of the CDR3 is TGTGCCAGCAGTTACCCGACAGGGGGAATCTACGAGCAGTACTTC.

This clone has more than one count but fewer than ten. The CDR3 DNA sequence: TGTGCCAGCAGCCGGGACAGGGCCAATGAGCAGTTCTTC. Translation gives CASSRDRANEQFF. The chain has TRBV7-2 and TRBJ2-1; 9 bases match TRBD1. V shed 5 bases and J 6 bases; nucleotides not matched to a gene: 2. Germline V gene lookup returns CDR1 SGHTA and CDR2 FQGNSA. The CDR3 totals 13 residues.

The CDR3 nucleotides read TGTGCCAGCTCAGGGACTAGCGGCACAGATACGCAGTATTTT. It codes for CASSGTSGTDTQYF. V gene TRBV18 combines with J gene TRBJ2-3; 10 positions agree with TRBD2. The CDR3 length is 14 residues. Germline V gene lookup returns CDR1 KGHSH and CDR2 LQKENI. V trimming: 5 bases; J trimming: 1 base; junction bases outside the gene matches: 0.

The chain employs TRBV6-5 and TRBJ2-1, with TRBD2 matching over 7 bases. This CDR3 region has 13 residues. Germline V lookup: CDR1 MNHEY, CDR2 SVGAGI. J lost 3 bases, V lost 7 bases, and 3 bases had no gene match. CDR3 region: CASMGGSYNEQFF. The CDR3 DNA sequence: TGTGCCAGCATGGGCGGGAGCTACAATGAGCAGTTCTTC.

The chain joins TRBV7-8 to TRBJ1-1; D perhaps matches TRBD1 (6 bases). This CDR3 has 15 residues. The germline gives CDR1 SGHVS, CDR2 FQNEAQ. V lost 1 base and J 1 base, leaving 10 bases between the germline ends. CDR3 amino acids: CASSLEGVTNTEAFF. DNA for the CDR3: TGTGCCAGCAGCTTAGAGGGGGTGACGAACACTGAAGCTTTCTTT.

This clone has more than one count but fewer than ten. CDR3 sequence: CASASQGLVDEQYV. CDR3 in DNA: TGCGCCAGCGCATCGCAGGGTCTAGTCGACGAGCAGTACGTC. The V and J genes are TRBV5-1 and TRBJ2-7, with D perhaps matching TRBD1 (5 bases). Germline CDR1 is SGHRS and CDR2 is YFSETQ. Trimming stripped 7 bases from V and 5 bases from J, with 19 bases between. This CDR3 contains 14 residues.

The chain joins TRBV6-5 to TRBJ1-3; D perhaps matches TRBD1 (5 bases). CDR3 length: 16 residues. Germline CDR1 and CDR2: MNHEY and SVGAGI. V gave up 4 bases and J gave up 1 base, with 14 bases separating them. CDR3 in DNA: TGTGCCAGCAGTTCCATCGCGGGGGGTTCTGGAAACACCATATATTTT. It codes for CASSSIAGGSGNTIYF.